The clone carrying this TCR beta chain was counted at least ten times. Its antigen is currently unknown. This record belongs to a study of neurological immune-mediated disorders. The authors made cDNA by 5'RACE with 10-nucleotide random UMIs. Every sequencing run drew on 15-18 subjects and yielded over 200 million TCR-beta sequences. TCRdb re-called the 5' RACE reads through MiXCR, storing one row per CDR3 protein. The table lists tens of thousands of distinct CDR3 sequences, under 13% of them singletons, with under 8.5% in the top ten. Study results and limitations: No CDR3 amino acid sequences were shared by expanded clones across subjects, suggesting private repertoires in all groups.

The receptor comes from a woman aged 25 to 39 with HTLV-1-associated myelopathy (HAM/TSP). Material for sequencing was PBMCs.

This chain's CDR3 is CASSAGANTGELFF. CDR3 bases: TGCGCCAGCAGCGCCGGGGCGAACACCGGGGAGCTGTTTTTT. The J gene is TRBJ2-2, the V gene TRBV5-1, with D possibly matching TRBD2 (5 bases). CDR3 length: 14 residues. CDR1 and CDR2 from the germline V gene are SGHRS and YFSETQ. Trimming removed 4 bases at V and 0 bases at J, with 7 bases between.